This entry is about one T cell receptor (beta chain). Some clones are missing from TCRdb's copy, which holds only in-frame ones; the method was immunoSEQ multiplex PCR. The sample contains around 99,000 clones, 84% of which appear only once. The data were taken from a study of blood T cell repertoires in COVID-19. This CDR3 spans 16 amino acids. Germline CDR1 SGHAT, CDR2 FQDESV (reference sequence). V lost 5 bases to trimming and J lost 0 bases, with 14 bases between them. Sample: peripheral blood. The chain joins TRBV11-1 to TRBJ2-1, with D maybe TRBD1 (6 bases). The receptor comes from a woman between 50 and 59 years old with acute or convalescent COVID-19. CDR3 amino acids: CASSRLRGISYNEQFF. CDR3 bases: TGTGCCAGCAGCCGTCTGAGGGGGATCTCCTACAATGAGCAGTTCTTC. Based on the CDR3 plus reference TRBV11-1 and TRBJ2-1, the full variable domain is EAEVAQSPRYKITEKSQAVAFWCDPISGHATLYWYRQILGQGPELLVQFQDESVVDDSQLPKDRFSAERLKGVDSTLKIQPAELGDSAMYLCASSRLRGISYNEQFFGPGTRLTVL.